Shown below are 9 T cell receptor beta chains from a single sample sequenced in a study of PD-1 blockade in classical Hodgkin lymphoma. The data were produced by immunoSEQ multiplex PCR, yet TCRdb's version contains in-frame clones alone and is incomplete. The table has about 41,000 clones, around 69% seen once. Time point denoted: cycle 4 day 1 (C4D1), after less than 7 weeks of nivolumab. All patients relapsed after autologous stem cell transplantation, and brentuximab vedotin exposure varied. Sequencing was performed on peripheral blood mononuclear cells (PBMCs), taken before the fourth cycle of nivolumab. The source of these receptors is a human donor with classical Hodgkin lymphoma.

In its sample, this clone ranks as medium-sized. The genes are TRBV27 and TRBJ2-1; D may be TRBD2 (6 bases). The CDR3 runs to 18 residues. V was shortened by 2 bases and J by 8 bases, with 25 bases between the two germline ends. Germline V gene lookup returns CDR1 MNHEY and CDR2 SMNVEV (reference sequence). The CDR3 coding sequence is TGTGCCAGCAGTTTAAATGTTCGGGGCGGAGGGTGGAGGGATGAGCAGTTCTTC. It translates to CASSLNVRGGGWRDEQFF.

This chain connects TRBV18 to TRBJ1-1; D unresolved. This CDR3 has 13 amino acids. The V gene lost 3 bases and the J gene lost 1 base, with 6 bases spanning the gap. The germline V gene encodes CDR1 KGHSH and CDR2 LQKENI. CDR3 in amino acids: CASSPDSNTEAFF. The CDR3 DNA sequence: TGTGCCAGCTCACCCGACTCGAACACTGAAGCTTTCTTT.

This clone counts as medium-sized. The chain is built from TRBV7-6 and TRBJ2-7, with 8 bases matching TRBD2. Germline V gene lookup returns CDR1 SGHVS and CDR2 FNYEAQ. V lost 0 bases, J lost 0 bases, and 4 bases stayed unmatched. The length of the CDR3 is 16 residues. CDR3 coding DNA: TGTGCCAGCAGCTTAGCCGGGGGGGGATTCTCCTACGAGCAGTACTTC. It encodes CASSLAGGGFSYEQYF.

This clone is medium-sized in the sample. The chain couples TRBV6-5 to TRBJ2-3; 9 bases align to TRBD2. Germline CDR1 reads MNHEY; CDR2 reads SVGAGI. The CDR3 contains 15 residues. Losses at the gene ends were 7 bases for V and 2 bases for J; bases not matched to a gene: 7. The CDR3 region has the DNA TGTGCCAGCACACGAAGCGGGGGGTCCACAGATACGCAGTATTTT. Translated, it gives CASTRSGGSTDTQYF.

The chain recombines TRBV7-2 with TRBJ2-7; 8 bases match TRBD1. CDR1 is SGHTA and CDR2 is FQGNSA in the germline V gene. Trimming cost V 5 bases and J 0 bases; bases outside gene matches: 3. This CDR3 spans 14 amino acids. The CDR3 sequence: CASSQDRASYEQYF. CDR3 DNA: TGTGCCAGCAGCCAGGACAGGGCCTCCTACGAGCAGTACTTC.

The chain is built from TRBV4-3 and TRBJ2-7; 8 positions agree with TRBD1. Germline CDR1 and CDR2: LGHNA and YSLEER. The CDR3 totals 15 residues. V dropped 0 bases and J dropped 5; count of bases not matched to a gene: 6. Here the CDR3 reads CASSQEDREVDEQYF. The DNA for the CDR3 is TGCGCCAGCAGCCAAGAGGACAGGGAGGTTGACGAGCAGTACTTC.

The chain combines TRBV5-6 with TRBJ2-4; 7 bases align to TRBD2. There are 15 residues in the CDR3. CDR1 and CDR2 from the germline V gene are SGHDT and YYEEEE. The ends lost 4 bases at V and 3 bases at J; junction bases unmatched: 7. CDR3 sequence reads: CASSVVTSSKNIQYF. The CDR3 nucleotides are TGTGCCAGCAGCGTCGTGACTAGCAGCAAAAACATTCAGTACTTC.

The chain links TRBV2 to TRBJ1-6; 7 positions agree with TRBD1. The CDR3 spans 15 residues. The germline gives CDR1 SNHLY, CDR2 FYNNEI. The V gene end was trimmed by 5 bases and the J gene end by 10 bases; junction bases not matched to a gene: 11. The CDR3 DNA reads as TGTGCCAGCAGTTTAGACAGGGAAGGCGGATCACCCCTCCACTTT. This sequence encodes CASSLDREGGSPLHF.

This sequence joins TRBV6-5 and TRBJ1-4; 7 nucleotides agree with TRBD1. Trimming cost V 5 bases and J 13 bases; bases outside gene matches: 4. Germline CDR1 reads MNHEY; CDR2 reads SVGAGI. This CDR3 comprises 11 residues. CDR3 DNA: TGTGCCAGCAGTGCGGGACAGATACTGTTTTTT. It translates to CASSAGQILFF.